Each of the 8 T cell receptor beta chains below was sequenced from the same sample in a study of T cell responses to AZD1222 COVID-19 vaccine. Sequenced by immunoSEQ multiplex PCR; TCRdb stores in-frame clones only, minus some. The table lists some 86,000 clones, almost 90% of them singletons. The starting material was peripheral blood, obtained 28 days after the second AZD1222 dose. These receptors originate from an adult who received the AZD1222 COVID-19 vaccine.

The rearrangement uses TRBV11-3 and TRBJ2-2; D is ambiguous. Trimming cost V 6 bases and J 2 bases, with 4 bases left between them. Per germline, CDR1 SGHNT and CDR2 YENEEA. This CDR3 has 12 amino acids. This CDR3 is CASRQNTGELFF. The CDR3, as DNA: TGTGCCAGCAGACAAAACACCGGGGAGCTGTTTTTT.

This chain connects TRBV7-6 to TRBJ2-2; D may match TRBD1 or TRBD2 (6 bases each). Between the trimmed V and J ends, which lost 5 bases and 2 bases, there was a span of 15 bases. CDR1 SGHVS and CDR2 FNYEAQ come from the germline V gene. The length of the CDR3 is 16 residues. CDR3 DNA sequence: TGTGCCAGCAGCAAGGAGGGCAGGGGCAACACCGGGGAGCTGTTTTTT. As protein: CASSKEGRGNTGELFF.

The V and J genes are TRBV24-1 and TRBJ2-7; TRBD1 is a possible D gene (6 bases). Germline lookup yields CDR1 KGHDR and CDR2 SFDVKD. The V end was cut by 4 bases, the J end by 3 bases, with 15 bases between. The CDR3 has 15 amino acids. In DNA, the CDR3 is TGTGCCACCAGTGACTCGCCGGGACAAAACTACGAGCAGTACTTC. It is translated as CATSDSPGQNYEQYF.

The V and J genes are TRBV9 and TRBJ2-5, with D possibly being TRBD1 or TRBD2 (5 bases each). Trimming shortened V by 0 bases and J by 1 base, and 16 bases separated the two germline ends. The CDR3 is 17 amino acids. CDR1 is SGDLS, CDR2 YYNGEE, per germline. The CDR3 DNA is TGTGCCAGCAGCGTAGATGTCCGGGGCGGAGTCCAAGAGACCCAGTACTTC. It translates to CASSVDVRGGVQETQYF.

The V gene is TRBV7-9, the J gene TRBJ1-3; a weak D match, TRBD1 (5 bases). The CDR3 covers 13 residues. CDR1 and CDR2 from the germline V gene are SEHNR and FQNEAQ (reference sequence). Trimming took 5 bases from V and 7 from J, leaving 12 bases between them. The CDR3 DNA reads TGTGCCAGCAGCCCCAGGGAGGGGAACACCATATATTTT. It yields the protein CASSPREGNTIYF.

J is TRBJ1-5 and V is TRBV5-1, with 8 bases lining up with TRBD1. With V trimmed by 2 bases and J by 5 bases, 9 bases remained unmatched. This CDR3 is 16 amino acids long. Germline CDR1 is SGHRS and CDR2 is YFSETQ. This CDR3 is CASSFPDRVYYQPQHF. For the CDR3, the DNA is TGCGCCAGCAGCTTCCCGGACAGGGTGTATTATCAGCCCCAGCATTTT.

The chain combines TRBV18 with TRBJ2-6, with 7 bases fitting TRBD1. V was clipped by 3 bases and J by 1 base; unmatched bases: 9. CDR3 size: 18 residues. From germline, CDR1 is KGHSH and CDR2 LQKENI. The CDR3 protein is CASSPSTGPRSGANVLTF. The CDR3 DNA sequence: TGTGCCAGCTCACCGTCGACAGGGCCTCGATCTGGGGCCAACGTCCTGACTTTC.

The chain combines TRBV30 with TRBJ1-2; 9 bases line up with TRBD1. Per the germline V gene, CDR1 is GTSNPN and CDR2 is SVGIG (reference sequence). Losses at the gene ends were 5 bases for V and 1 base for J; bases not matched to a gene: 5. This CDR3 contains 14 residues. Here the CDR3 reads CAWGDRENNYGYTF. The CDR3 region has the DNA TGTGCCTGGGGGGACAGGGAGAATAACTATGGCTACACCTTC.